This is a list of T cell receptor beta chains from one sample in a study of T cell responses to AZD1222 COVID-19 vaccine. Measured with immunoSEQ multiplex PCR; TCRdb has only the in-frame clones, and not every one. The table shows 140,000 to 150,000 clones, with more than 85% occurring only once. This specimen was peripheral blood, taken on day 0 of AZD1222 vaccination. These receptors were obtained from an adult in good health. Each CDR3 is given without its conserved first and last residue. D genes are given only for firm matches.

>NA|TRBV12-5
ASGLHWNTEAF
>NA|TRBV28
ASSWGVSNQPQH
>TRBD2|TRBV6-4
ASNRTSGRWNEQF
>NA|TRBV27
ASSSILGAAQETQY
>TRBD1|TRBV24-1
ATSDLRGLISGANVLT
>TRBD1|TRBV6-2/TRBV6-3
ASSSPRDRAYQPQH
>NA|TRBV30
AWSVLGGTAAEAF
>NA|TRBV21-1
ASSKEKQGSSPLH
>NA|TRBV19
ASSIQGGNQPQH
>TRBD1|TRBV5-4
ASSYQGAYT
>NA|TRBV19
ASSFTDTQY
>NA|TRBV7-8
ASRINKNTEAF
>TRBD1|TRBV7-9
ASSTDRVDGYT
>NA|TRBV7-9
ASSLASGRVEKLF
>NA|TRBV7-7
ASSPSRQTPYEQY
>NA|TRBV5-4
ASSFWASSGNTIY
>TRBD2|TRBV5-1
ASSLTAGASYEQY